This is a list of T cell receptor beta chains from one sample in a study of early T cells in non-severe SARS-CoV-2 infection. MiXCR, applied by TCRdb to the 5' RACE reads, yields one record per CDR3 protein. The repertoire holds about 64,000 distinct CDR3 sequences, with 10% to 12% as singletons. The sample in question was whole blood, obtained at baseline. The source is an adult who was a healthcare worker with PCR-confirmed SARS-CoV-2 infection or an uninfected control (not recorded which). CDR3s include the opening cysteine and the closing phenylalanine or tryptophan. The D gene is left open where the match is weak. Some rows mark clone size as missing; the rest say once, few, many or name a class of expanded clone.

CASSWETGNTEAFF,TGCGCCAGCAGCTGGGAGACAGGGAACACTGAAGCTTTCTTT,-,TRBV5-1,-,TRBJ1-1,14
CSARQGEGLYEQYF,TGCAGTGCTAGACAGGGTGAGGGGTTATACGAGCAGTACTTC,-,TRBV20-1,-,TRBJ2-7,14
CASSHPHSGGPGVDTQYF,TGCGCCAGCAGCCATCCCCATAGTGGGGGGCCCGGTGTGGATACGCAGTATTTT,many,TRBV4-1,-,TRBJ2-3,18
CASSPDLAKNIQYF,TGTGCCAGCAGTCCGGACCTAGCCAAAAACATTCAGTACTTC,few,TRBV6-6,-,TRBJ2-4,14
CASSSHREALDYGYTF,TGTGCCAGCAGCTCCCACCGGGAGGCTTTAGACTATGGCTACACCTTC,many,TRBV7-9,-,TRBJ1-2,16
CASSYRSDGYTF,TGTGCCAGCAGTTATCGGTCGGACGGCTACACCTTC,many,TRBV12-3/TRBV12-4,-,TRBJ1-2,12
CATNGQGSYEQYF,TGTGCCACCAACGGACAGGGCTCCTACGAGCAGTACTTC,many,TRBV2,TRBD1,TRBJ2-7,13
CASSLSVTNYGYTF,TGTGCCAGCAGCTTAAGCGTGACTAACTATGGCTACACCTTC,many,TRBV7-2,-,TRBJ1-2,14
CASSAQPGLQEAFF,TGCGCCAGCAGCGCGCAACCGGGACTCCAAGAAGCTTTCTTT,-,TRBV5-1,-,TRBJ1-1,14
CSAKSARNTDTQYF,TGCAGTGCTAAGTCTGCGAGGAACACAGATACGCAGTATTTT,few,TRBV20-1,-,TRBJ2-3,14
CASSPGGGLNGYTF,TGTGCCAGCAGTCCCGGAGGGGGCTTAAATGGCTACACCTTC,-,TRBV28,TRBD1,TRBJ1-2,14
CSALLTSGPVTDTQYF,TGCAGTGCCCTTCTGACTAGCGGCCCCGTCACAGATACGCAGTATTTT,-,TRBV20-1,TRBD2,TRBJ2-3,16
CASSETGGVGYNSPLHF,TGCGCCAGCAGTGAGACAGGGGGCGTCGGCTATAATTCACCCCTCCACTTT,few,TRBV10-2,TRBD1,TRBJ1-6,17
CSAYRGYEQYF,TGCAGCGCCTATAGGGGCTACGAGCAGTACTTC,-,TRBV29-1,-,TRBJ2-7,11
CASSRGPSNTEAFF,TGCGCCAGCAGCCGCGGGCCTTCGAACACTGAAGCTTTCTTT,few,TRBV4-3,-,TRBJ1-1,14
CSAAMGLASVTQYF,TGCAGTGCTGCTATGGGACTAGCTTCTGTGACCCAGTACTTC,-,TRBV20-1,TRBD2,TRBJ2-5,14
CASSSGRTSSYYNSPLHF,TGTGCCAGCAGTTCCGGACGGACAAGTTCCTACTATAATTCACCCCTCCACTTT,-,TRBV6-5,-,TRBJ1-6,18
CASSRRTATYEQYF,TGTGCCAGCAGCAGACGGACAGCTACCTACGAGCAGTACTTC,many,TRBV7-9,-,TRBJ2-7,14
CASRPGTSFTDTQYF,TGCGCCAGCAGACCTGGGACATCATTCACAGATACGCAGTATTTT,-,TRBV5-1,-,TRBJ2-3,15
CSVVQTEAFF,TGCAGCGTTGTGCAGACTGAAGCTTTCTTT,-,TRBV29-1,-,TRBJ1-1,10
CASSPSQGRAKLFF,TGTGCCAGCAGCCCCAGCCAGGGGAGAGCAAAACTGTTTTTT,-,TRBV7-2,-,TRBJ1-4,14
CASSSRLNEQFF,TGTGCCAGCAGCTCCCGTTTGAATGAGCAGTTCTTC,many,TRBV6-2/TRBV6-3,-,TRBJ2-1,12
CASSSQALLGEQFF,TGCGCCAGCAGCTCTCAGGCCTTATTAGGGGAGCAGTTCTTC,few,TRBV5-1,-,TRBJ2-1,14
CASSLDRGLSDTLYF,TGTGCCAGCAGCCTTGACAGGGGCCTGAGTGACACCTTATATTTT,once,TRBV7-9,TRBD1,TRBJ1-3,15
CASSQGRQGGYTF,TGTGCCAGCAGCCAAGGGCGCCAGGGAGGCTACACCTTC,few,TRBV14,-,TRBJ1-2,13
CASTPDGPSSYGYTF,TGTGCCAGCACCCCGGACGGCCCATCCTCCTATGGCTACACCTTC,few,TRBV12-3/TRBV12-4,-,TRBJ1-2,15
CSAIQTASGEKLFF,TGCAGTGCTATCCAGACAGCGTCCGGGGAAAAACTGTTTTTT,many,TRBV20-1,-,TRBJ1-4,14
CAWTGGSGANVLTF,TGTGCCTGGACGGGAGGGTCAGGGGCCAACGTCCTGACTTTC,few,TRBV30,TRBD2,TRBJ2-6,14
CSAREASGGAVDTQYF,TGCAGTGCTAGAGAGGCTAGCGGGGGGGCGGTGGATACGCAGTATTTT,many,TRBV20-1,TRBD2,TRBJ2-3,16
CASSMDRSAYNEQFF,TGTGCCAGTAGTATGGACAGAAGCGCATACAATGAGCAGTTCTTC,few,TRBV19,-,TRBJ2-1,15
CASSSFRGTPEAFF,TGTGCCAGCAGTTCTTTTAGGGGGACACCTGAAGCTTTCTTT,-,TRBV12-3/TRBV12-4,-,TRBJ1-1,14
CASSLHRGQNTIYF,TGTGCCAGCAGCTTGCACAGGGGGCAAAACACCATATATTTT,few,TRBV5-5,TRBD1,TRBJ1-3,14
CASSLVPKNIQYF,TGTGCCAGCAGCTTGGTTCCCAAAAACATTCAGTACTTC,few,TRBV7-2,-,TRBJ2-4,13
CASSLVPGQGSYNEQFF,TGTGCCAGCAGCTTGGTACCGGGACAGGGATCCTACAATGAGCAGTTCTTC,many,TRBV5-5,TRBD1,TRBJ2-1,17
CASKGTSTDTQYF,TGTGCCAGCAAAGGGACTAGCACAGATACGCAGTATTTT,few,TRBV6-5,-,TRBJ2-3,13
CASSPIGGTSIYEQYF,TGTGCCAGCTCACCAATTGGTGGGACTAGCATCTACGAGCAGTACTTC,-,TRBV18,TRBD2,TRBJ2-7,16
CASSPLPSRKQYF,TGTGCCAGCAGCCCACTTCCCTCCAGGAAGCAGTACTTC,few,TRBV14,-,TRBJ2-7,13
CAWRLAGLQETQYF,TGTGCCTGGAGACTAGCGGGGCTACAAGAGACCCAGTACTTC,-,TRBV30,TRBD2,TRBJ2-5,14
CASSSDRDYGYTF,TGTGCCAGCAGCTCGGACAGGGACTATGGCTACACCTTC,-,TRBV11-2,TRBD1,TRBJ1-2,13
CASSLALGSAVPQYF,TGCGCCAGCAGCTTGGCCCTGGGGTCCGCGGTTCCGCAGTATTTT,few,TRBV5-1,-,TRBJ2-3,15
CASGGARTGPHEQYF,TGTGCCAGCGGGGGGGCTCGGACAGGGCCCCACGAGCAGTACTTC,-,TRBV6-1,-,TRBJ2-7,15
CASSAFPGLTLGTEAFF,TGCGCCAGCAGCGCCTTCCCGGGACTAACGCTGGGCACTGAAGCTTTCTTT,few,TRBV10-2,-,TRBJ1-1,17
CASSFQGGRAEQYF,TGTGCCAGCAGTTTCCAGGGGGGCCGCGCGGAGCAGTACTTC,many,TRBV6-6,-,TRBJ2-7,14
CASSFGPGQYNSPLHF,TGTGCCAGCAGTTTTGGACCGGGACAGTATAATTCACCCCTCCACTTT,few,TRBV12-3/TRBV12-4,TRBD1,TRBJ1-6,16
CASRDQGRGYTF,TGTGCCAGTAGGGATCAGGGGAGAGGCTACACCTTC,few,TRBV19,-,TRBJ1-2,12
CAWSKGQATEAFF,TGTGCCTGGAGTAAGGGACAGGCCACTGAAGCTTTCTTT,-,TRBV30,TRBD1,TRBJ1-1,13
CASSPLAGGPDTQYF,TGTGCCAGCAGCCCACTAGCGGGGGGGCCAGATACGCAGTATTTT,-,TRBV6-1,TRBD2,TRBJ2-3,15
CASSSMSGANVLTF,TGTGCCAGCAGCTCAATGTCTGGGGCCAACGTCCTGACTTTC,many,TRBV13,-,TRBJ2-6,14
CAWKRGTSGGVDTQYF,TGTGCCTGGAAACGTGGGACTAGCGGGGGTGTAGATACGCAGTATTTT,-,TRBV30,TRBD2,TRBJ2-3,16
CAISIAGENSYEQYF,TGTGCCATCAGTATAGCGGGGGAGAATTCCTACGAGCAGTACTTC,few,TRBV10-3,TRBD2,TRBJ2-7,15
CASSPPGTSGYYEQYF,TGTGCCAGCTCACCCCCTGGGACTAGCGGATACTACGAGCAGTACTTC,many,TRBV18,TRBD2,TRBJ2-7,16
CAWRNNSPLHF,TGTGCCTGGAGGAATAATTCACCCCTCCACTTT,-,TRBV30,-,TRBJ1-6,11